This entry lists 21 T cell receptor beta chains sequenced from one sample in a study of human T cells and chemical hapten exposure. Time point noted: patch test 1, 2 weeks after DPC sensitization. Sample treatment: therapeutic diphenylcyclopropenone sensitization with weekly scalp DPC. Via MiXCR, TCRdb re-called the RACE reads, giving one row per CDR3 protein. The sample shows 180,000 or so distinct CDR3 sequences, more than 14% of them seen only once. The sample in question was whole blood, obtained in connection with sensitization to the hapten diphenylcyclopropenone (DPC). These receptors all stem from a woman aged 25 to 39 with alopecia areata. Some clones in this sample may be carry-over from other donors' samples.

This clonotype was seen repeatedly, ten times or more. The rearrangement joins TRBV29-1 to TRBJ2-5; D is possibly TRBD1 or TRBD2 (5 bases each). CDR3 size: 14 residues. Trimming cost V 4 bases and J 5 bases, with 17 bases left between them. CDR1 SQVTM and CDR2 ANQGSEA come from the germline V gene. For the CDR3, the DNA is TGCAGCGTTGCAGGGACCTCAATGGGGGAGACCCAGTACTTC. This translates into CSVAGTSMGETQYF. The full variable domain, its missing parts supplied by reference TRBV29-1 and TRBJ2-5, is SAVISQKPSRDICQRGTSLTIQCQVDSQVTMMFWYRQQPGQSLTLIATANQGSEATYESGFVIDKFPISRPNLTFSTLTVSNMSPEDSSIYLCSVAGTSMGETQYFGPGTRLLVL.

This clonotype has at least ten counts. The genes are TRBV5-1 and TRBJ1-5; D is perhaps TRBD1 (6 bases). Germline loops: CDR1 SGHRS, CDR2 YFSETQ. The V and J ends lost 1 base and 2 bases respectively, with 10 bases between them. This CDR3 is built from 15 residues. The CDR3 loop reads CASSLTGWGNQPQHF. The CDR3 bases are TGCGCCAGCAGCTTGACAGGGTGGGGCAATCAGCCCCAGCATTTT.

J is TRBJ1-5 and V is TRBV9, with D uncertain. V lost 0 bases, J lost 3 bases, and 7 bases lay in between. The CDR3 is made up of 14 amino acids. Germline CDR1 SGDLS, CDR2 YYNGEE. The CDR3 bases are TGTGCCAGCAGCGTAGACAGCGACAATCAGCCCCAGCATTTT. Translating it yields CASSVDSDNQPQHF.

This clonotype has ten or more counts. The chain couples TRBV20-1 to TRBJ2-5, with 8 bases matching TRBD2. CDR1 and CDR2 (germline): DFQATT, SNEGSKA (reference sequence). The V gene end was trimmed by 2 bases and the J gene end by 5 bases; junction bases not matched to a gene: 10. The CDR3 has 15 amino acids. CDR3 sequence: CSARRLAGMVETQYF. The CDR3 DNA reads TGCAGTGCTAGAAGGTTAGCGGGAATGGTGGAGACCCAGTACTTC.

The genes are TRBV7-2 and TRBJ1-1; unclear D gene. Germline V gene data show CDR1 as SGHTA and CDR2 as FQGNSA. V was cut by 5 bases and J by 11 bases, with 18 bases left in between. This CDR3 comprises 13 residues. Here the CDR3 DNA reads TGTGCCAGCAGCCCGAGTCCGAGGACCGGGGCTTTCTTT. Translated, it gives CASSPSPRTGAFF.

The J gene is TRBJ2-7, the V gene TRBV20-1; 7 positions agree with TRBD2. V shed 5 bases and J 7 bases; nucleotides not matched to a gene: 5. Germline values: CDR1 DFQATT, CDR2 SNEGSKA (reference sequence). The CDR3 spans 11 residues. The CDR3 DNA sequence: TGCAGTGCTCGACTAGCAAGAGAGCAGTACTTC. It translates to CSARLAREQYF.

The chain combines TRBV4-2 with TRBJ1-1; D remains unclear. The length of the CDR3 is 15 residues. V was cut by 2 bases and J by 1 base, with 11 bases left in between. The germline V gene encodes CDR1 LGHNA and CDR2 YNFKEQ. In DNA, the CDR3 is TGTGCCAGCAGCCAATTTGCTCCCCAGAACACTGAAGCTTTCTTT. Residues: CASSQFAPQNTEAFF.

This clonotype has at least ten counts. The J gene is TRBJ2-2, the V gene TRBV9, with no clear D. CDR3 length: 13 amino acids. V lost 1 base to trimming and J lost 6 bases, with 7 bases between them. From germline, CDR1 is SGDLS and CDR2 YYNGEE. CDR3 amino acids: CASSVLPAGELFF. The CDR3 DNA follows: TGTGCCAGCAGCGTACTCCCCGCCGGGGAGCTGTTTTTT.

This clonotype was detected a few times. The rearrangement joins TRBV5-6 to TRBJ2-5; possible D gene TRBD1, 6 bases. This CDR3 spans 15 amino acids. The germline gives CDR1 SGHDT, CDR2 YYEEEE. V gave up 4 bases and J gave up 5 bases, with 18 bases separating them. The DNA of the CDR3 is TGTGCCAGCAGCCACCCGGGACAAACAACCGAGACCCAGTACTTC. Translating it yields CASSHPGQTTETQYF.

The chain combines TRBV5-8 with TRBJ2-3; 9 bases map to TRBD1. The CDR3 contains 16 residues. The trim removed 5 bases at V and 5 bases at J, leaving 12 bases unmatched. Germline assignment: CDR1 SGHTS and CDR2 YDEGEE. The CDR3 here is CASSFWDRETGDTQYF. The CDR3 nucleotides read TGTGCCAGCAGTTTCTGGGACAGGGAAACCGGAGATACGCAGTATTTT. The full variable domain, with the rest looked up from reference TRBV5-8 and TRBJ2-3, is EAGVTQSPTHLIKTRGQQATLRCSPISGHTSVYWYQQALGLGLQFLLWYDEGEERNRGNFPPRFSGRQFPNYSSELNVNALELEDSALYLCASSFWDRETGDTQYFGPGTRLTVL.

This chain links TRBV5-1 with TRBJ2-3, with TRBD1 as a possible D gene (6 bases). This CDR3 has 17 residues. The ends were cut back, 4 bases at V and 2 bases at J, with 20 bases in the middle. Per germline, CDR1 SGHRS and CDR2 YFSETQ. CDR3 sequence: CASSRAFQGRNTDTQYF. The CDR3, as DNA: TGCGCCAGCAGCCGGGCATTCCAGGGGCGTAACACAGATACGCAGTATTTT.

This rearrangement joins TRBV7-2 to TRBJ2-1; TRBD2 agrees at 7 bases. This CDR3 region has 16 residues. V lost 4 bases and J lost 4; bases outside the gene matches: 10. Germline V lookup: CDR1 SGHTA, CDR2 FQGNSA. CDR3 sequence (DNA): TGTGCCAGCAGCTACTCCCCCCTCGGGGGGTACAATGAGCAGTTCTTC. Its protein product is CASSYSPLGGYNEQFF.

The J gene is TRBJ2-7, the V gene TRBV12-3 or TRBV12-4; 7 positions match TRBD1. The V segment lost 2 bases and the J segment 4 bases; nucleotides outside the gene matches: 2. The CDR3 has 13 amino acids. Here the CDR3 reads CASSLNRGYEQYF. In nucleotides, the CDR3 is TGTGCCAGCAGTTTAAACAGGGGTTACGAGCAGTACTTC.

This chain uses TRBV7-6 with TRBJ1-6; D is uncertain. The CDR3 runs to 14 residues. Per germline, CDR1 SGHVS and CDR2 FNYEAQ. Trimming took 2 bases from V and 7 from J, leaving 9 bases between them. The CDR3 DNA sequence: TGTGCCAGCAGCTTAATATCGGGGAATTCACCCCTCCACTTT. It codes for CASSLISGNSPLHF.

This clonotype was detected ten times or more. The V and J genes are TRBV29-1 and TRBJ1-1, with D possibly TRBD1 on 5 matching bases. The CDR3 runs to 14 residues. Germline V gene sequence: CDR1 SQVTM, CDR2 ANQGSEA. V lost 7 bases to trimming and J lost 4 bases, with 19 bases between them. The CDR3 DNA reads as TGCAGCGCCCTGACTGCGGGGAGGGGCACTGAAGCTTTCTTT. As protein: CSALTAGRGTEAFF.

The chain recombines TRBV18 with TRBJ1-5; D possibly corresponds to TRBD1 (5 bases). Trimming took 3 bases from V and 0 from J, leaving 12 bases between them. The CDR3 loop spans 16 amino acids. Germline loops: CDR1 KGHSH, CDR2 LQKENI. In DNA, the CDR3 is TGTGCCAGCTCACCCGCTATAGGACATAGCAATCAGCCCCAGCATTTT. Amino acids: CASSPAIGHSNQPQHF.

This chain joins TRBV28 and TRBJ1-3, with D possibly TRBD1 on 6 matching bases. The germline V gene has CDR1 MDHEN and CDR2 SYDVKM. This CDR3 contains 13 residues. Trimming cost V 8 bases and J 3 bases, with 11 bases left between them. In DNA, the CDR3 is TGTGCCAGCTTTGAGGGGGATGGAAACACCATATATTTT. Protein sequence: CASFEGDGNTIYF.

V and J are TRBV2 and TRBJ1-1; 9 bases are shared with TRBD1. With 8 bases clipped from V and 5 bases from J, the junction kept 6 bases outside the gene matches. CDR3 size: 13 residues. Per germline, CDR1 SNHLY and CDR2 FYNNEI. The CDR3 protein is CASADRGATEAFF. The CDR3 nucleotides are TGTGCCAGCGCGGACAGGGGAGCTACTGAAGCTTTCTTT.

The chain is built from TRBV12-5 and TRBJ1-6, with D perhaps TRBD1 (6 bases). The V gene's germline CDR1 is LGHNT and CDR2 FRNRAP. Trimming left V 2 bases short and J 0 bases short, with 14 bases between. The CDR3 covers 18 residues. The CDR3 bases are TGTGCTAGTGGTTTGTGGAGGGGGGGCGGCTCCTATAATTCACCCCTCCACTTT. It yields the protein CASGLWRGGGSYNSPLHF. The variable domain in full, with the rest retrieved from reference TRBV12-5 and TRBJ1-6, is DARVTQTPRHKVTEMGQEVTMRCQPILGHNTVFWYRQTMMQGLELLAYFRNRAPLDDSGMPKDRFSAEMPDATLATLKIQPSEPRDSAVYFCASGLWRGGGSYNSPLHFGNGTRLTVT.

In this sample, this clonotype turned up many times. The J gene is TRBJ1-5, the V gene TRBV6-2 or TRBV6-3; a weak D match, TRBD1 (5 bases). The CDR3 has 12 amino acids. The germline V and J ends were trimmed by 6 bases and 8 bases, with 11 bases remaining between them. Per the germline V gene, CDR1 is MNHEY and CDR2 is SVGEGT. CDR3: CASREGWEPQHF. The CDR3 DNA reads as TGTGCCAGCAGGGAGGGGTGGGAGCCCCAGCATTTT.

Turning to this clonotype: Germline is not matched at one junction end, which may reflect a read error. The chain is built from TRBV5-1 and TRBJ1-5; 12 nucleotides line up with TRBD1. The CDR3 is made up of 15 amino acids. Germline V gene lookup returns CDR1 SGHRS and CDR2 YFSETQ. The CDR3 DNA follows: TGCGCCAGCAGCGCCGGGACAGGGGGCAATCAGCCCAAGCATTTT. It is translated as CASSAGTGGNQPKHF.